The clone carrying this T cell receptor beta chain showed up many times. The antigen is unknown. TCRdb re-called the 5' RACE reads through MiXCR, storing one row per CDR3 protein. The sample lists 100,000 to 110,000 distinct CDR3 sequences; just under 6% were seen once. Germline CDR1 and CDR2: MNHEY and SMNVEV (reference sequence). V was pared by 5 bases and J by 2 bases, with 11 bases between. The CDR3 covers 14 residues. This record comes from a study of identical twins. Points from the study as a whole: Cord blood beta clonotypes that were abundant carried fewer insertions, and memory repertoires showed no such trend. With beta out-of-frame sequences, excess sharing by twins was weaker.

This chain uses TRBV27 with TRBJ2-3, with TRBD2 as a possible D gene (5 bases). The receptor comes from a woman aged 45-65 years in good health. The sample taken for sequencing was memory T cells sorted from blood. The CDR3 DNA reads TGTGCCAGCAGTACGACGGGGTACACAGATACGCAGTATTTT. This encodes CASSTTGYTDTQYF.